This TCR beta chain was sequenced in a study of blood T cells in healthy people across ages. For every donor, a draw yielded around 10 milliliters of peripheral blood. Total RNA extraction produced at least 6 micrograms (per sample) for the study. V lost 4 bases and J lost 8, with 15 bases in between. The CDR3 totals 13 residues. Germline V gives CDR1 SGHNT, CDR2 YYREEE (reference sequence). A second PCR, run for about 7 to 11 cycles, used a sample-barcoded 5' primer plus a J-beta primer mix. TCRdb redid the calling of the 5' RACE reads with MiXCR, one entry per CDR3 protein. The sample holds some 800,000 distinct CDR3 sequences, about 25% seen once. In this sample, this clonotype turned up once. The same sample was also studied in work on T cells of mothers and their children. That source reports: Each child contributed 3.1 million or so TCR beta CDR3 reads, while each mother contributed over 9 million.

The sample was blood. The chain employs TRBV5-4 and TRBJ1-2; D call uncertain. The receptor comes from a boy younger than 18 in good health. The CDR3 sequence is CASSTVGMGGYTF. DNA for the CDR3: TGTGCCAGCAGCACCGTGGGGATGGGAGGCTACACCTTC.